This entry concerns a single TCR beta chain. Its antigen is as yet unknown. These data are taken from a study of cytomegalovirus exposure and HLA in healthy donors. Study-wide findings and caveats: Cytomegalovirus-associated TCR beta chains were listed, numbering around 150. Later work found that TCR association rates differed between HLA loci; DRB1 had the most and HLA-C the fewest.

The PCR made use of 60 Vbeta and 13 Jbeta primers. The assay was immunoSEQ multiplex PCR, and TCRdb's table has in-frame clones only and misses some. The data show some 150,000 clones, with 80% seen just once and over 10% held by the top ten. CDR3 size: 13 residues. Trimming pared 3 bases from V and 6 bases from J, leaving 12 bases between. Germline V gene data show CDR1 as SGDLS and CDR2 as YYNGEE. The V and J genes are TRBV9 and TRBJ1-2, with D unresolved. The sequencing input was PBMCs. This receptor was identified in a young man in good health and CMV-seropositive. CDR3 residues: CASSATPLDGYTF. CDR3 nucleotide sequence: TGTGCCAGCAGCGCCACACCGTTGGATGGCTACACCTTC.